The next 28 T cell receptor beta chains were all read from a single sample in a study of blood T cell repertoires in COVID-19. TCRdb's table, derived via immunoSEQ multiplex PCR, lists solely in-frame clones and lacks some. The table records more than 100,000 clones, about nine tenths of them present only once. The sample was peripheral blood. The receptors stem from an elderly woman in a cohort sampled during active COVID-19.

The chain uses TRBV29-1 and TRBJ1-2, with 7 bases aligning to TRBD1. The germline gives CDR1 SQVTM, CDR2 ANQGSEA. CDR3 size: 11 residues. Losses at the gene ends were 8 bases for V and 14 bases for J; bases not matched to a gene: 14. The CDR3 is CSTTLQGRLTF. The CDR3 DNA reads as TGCAGCACTACGTTACAGGGGCGCTTAACCTTC.

The chain employs TRBV7-2 and TRBJ2-7, with a weak D call TRBD1 (6 bases). CDR1 and CDR2 from the germline V gene are SGHTA and FQGNSA. The CDR3 is 16 amino acids. The ends were cut back, 1 base at V and 1 base at J, with 14 bases in the middle. CDR3 sequence: CASSLGGGPWSYEQYF. Written as DNA, the CDR3 is TGTGCCAGCAGCTTAGGAGGGGGACCCTGGTCCTACGAGCAGTACTTC.

Note on this clone: The sample holds other DNA sequences that translate to the same CDR3. The rearrangement uses TRBV5-1 and TRBJ2-7; tentatively, D is TRBD2 (7 bases). Germline CDR1 reads SGHRS; CDR2 reads YFSETQ. The V gene lost 0 bases and the J gene lost 4 bases, with 14 bases spanning the gap. CDR3 length equals 15 residues. The CDR3 loop reads CASSLEAGGRYEQYF. Here the CDR3 DNA reads TGCGCCAGCAGCTTGGAAGCCGGGGGGCGTTACGAGCAGTACTTC. The full variable domain, with the rest looked up from reference TRBV5-1 and TRBJ2-7, is KAGVTQTPRYLIKTRGQQVTLSCSPISGHRSVSWYQQTPGQGLQFLFEYFSETQRNKGNFPGRFSGRQFSNSRSEMNVSTLELGDSALYLCASSLEAGGRYEQYFGPGTRLTVT.

The J gene is TRBJ1-5, the V gene TRBV28; TRBD1 aligns across 7 bases. This CDR3 is 15 amino acids long. J gave up 4 bases and V 4 bases, and 7 bases lay outside the gene matches. Germline values: CDR1 MDHEN, CDR2 SYDVKM. The CDR3 reads CASSSTGQFNQPQHF. The DNA of the CDR3 is TGTGCCAGCAGTTCCACGGGACAGTTTAATCAGCCCCAGCATTTT.

This chain's CDR3 is CATSDFGDWASGTYNEQFF. The DNA of the CDR3 is TGTGCCACCAGTGATTTTGGGGACTGGGCTAGTGGAACCTACAATGAGCAGTTCTTC. The rearrangement joins TRBV24-1 to TRBJ2-1; D is possibly TRBD2 (6 bases). The germline V and J ends were trimmed by 1 base and 2 bases, with 20 bases remaining between them. From germline, CDR1 is KGHDR and CDR2 SFDVKD. The length of the CDR3 is 19 residues.

The CDR3 sequence is CSTRQPNEQFF. The CDR3, as DNA: TGCAGCACACGACAGCCCAATGAGCAGTTCTTC. This chain joins TRBV29-1 and TRBJ2-1; maybe TRBD1 (5 bases). This CDR3 has 11 amino acids. V dropped 8 bases and J dropped 6 bases, with 11 bases sitting between them. Germline V lookup: CDR1 SQVTM, CDR2 ANQGSEA.

V and J are TRBV3-1 (or the pseudogene TRBV3-2) and TRBJ1-4; 12 bases agree with TRBD1. The germline V gene encodes CDR1 LGHDT and CDR2 YNNKEL (reference sequence). The CDR3 has 17 residues. Trimming took 4 bases from V and 4 from J; bases not matched to a gene: 7. CDR3 nucleotides: TGTGCCAGCAGCCCCCGGGACAGGGGGCGCATTAATGAAAAACTGTTTTTT. It encodes CASSPRDRGRINEKLFF.

This chain's CDR3 is CASSPISRTGEGYTF. CDR3 DNA sequence: TGTGCCAGCTCACCAATTTCAAGGACAGGGGAGGGCTACACCTTC. The chain combines TRBV18 with TRBJ1-2; 9 bases are shared with TRBD1. Germline-derived CDR1 and CDR2 are KGHSH and LQKENI. This CDR3 region has 15 residues. The junction had 9 bases not matched to a gene; V was cut back by 2 bases and J by 8 bases.

The chain links TRBV5-1 to TRBJ2-1; TRBD2 aligns across 8 bases. J gave up 7 bases and V 6 bases, and 12 bases lay outside the gene matches. Germline V gives CDR1 SGHRS, CDR2 YFSETQ. There are 15 residues in the CDR3. CDR3 nucleotide sequence: TGCGCCAGCATTGTTTCGGGGGGGCCTGGAAATGAGCAGTTCTTC. It codes for CASIVSGGPGNEQFF.

The chain recombines TRBV9 with TRBJ2-3, with 9 bases fitting TRBD2. The CDR3 sequence is 16 residues long. The J segment lost 3 bases and the V segment lost 3 bases, leaving 8 bases of the junction unmatched. Germline CDR1 reads SGDLS; CDR2 reads YYNGEE. The CDR3 region has the DNA TGTGCCAGCAGCGCCTTGGCGGGGGGGGGAACAGATACGCAGTATTTT. As protein: CASSALAGGGTDTQYF.

The rearrangement links TRBV3-1 (or the pseudogene TRBV3-2) to TRBJ1-3; D remains ambiguous. The CDR3 is made up of 15 amino acids. V lost 1 base and J 2 bases, leaving 9 bases between the germline ends. Germline loops: CDR1 LGHDT, CDR2 YNNKEL (reference sequence). This CDR3 reads CASSQVQITGNTIYF. The DNA for the CDR3 is TGTGCCAGCAGCCAAGTACAGATAACTGGAAACACCATATATTTT.

This sequence joins TRBV19 and TRBJ1-4; no reliable D call. V lost 3 bases and J lost 4, with 9 bases in between. The CDR3 extends over 14 amino acids. Germline CDR1 and CDR2: LNHDA and SQIVND (reference sequence). The CDR3 here is CASSIGGFNEKLFF. CDR3 nucleotide sequence: TGTGCCAGTAGTATCGGAGGGTTTAATGAAAAACTGTTTTTT.

This clone appeared once. The V gene is TRBV10-3, the J gene TRBJ1-1; D unresolved. Trimming cost V 3 bases and J 2 bases, with 7 bases left between them. Germline CDR1 and CDR2: ENHRY and SYGVKD. This CDR3 is built from 13 residues. CDR3 protein: CAISEQNNTEAFF. In DNA form, the CDR3 reads TGTGCCATCAGTGAACAGAACAACACTGAAGCTTTCTTT.

The rearrangement links TRBV20-1 to TRBJ2-1; TRBD2 matches at 16 bases. Germline CDR1 DFQATT, CDR2 SNEGSKA (reference sequence). V lost 3 bases and J lost 4; bases outside the gene matches: 9. This CDR3 region has 18 residues. The DNA for the CDR3 is TGCAGTGCTAGTGACCCGGGACTAGCGGGAGGGTTTTACAATGAGCAGTTCTTC. It is translated as CSASDPGLAGGFYNEQFF.

The J gene is TRBJ2-5, the V gene TRBV7-2; tentative D call: TRBD1 (5 bases). The CDR3 has 14 amino acids. The germline V and J ends were trimmed by 7 bases and 5 bases, with 17 bases remaining between them. Germline-derived CDR1 and CDR2 are SGHTA and FQGNSA. This CDR3 reads CASTLRWGQETQYF. DNA of the CDR3: TGTGCCAGCACCCTCAGGTGGGGCCAGGAGACCCAGTACTTC.

The rearrangement uses TRBV11-3 and TRBJ2-5, with D possibly being TRBD2 (6 bases). Germline-derived CDR1 and CDR2 are SGHNT and YENEEA. The CDR3 spans 12 residues. Trimming took 1 base from V and 7 from J, leaving 7 bases between them. The CDR3 spells CASSLVGGTQYF. Here the CDR3 DNA reads TGTGCCAGCAGCTTAGTGGGAGGGACCCAGTACTTC.

The table lists this clone with a few counts. The chain joins TRBV18 to TRBJ2-5; D unclear. V was shortened by 5 bases and J by 3 bases, with 10 bases between the two germline ends. From germline, CDR1 is KGHSH and CDR2 LQKENI. This CDR3 is 13 amino acids long. In DNA form, the CDR3 reads TGTGCCAGCTCATCAAACTCCGAAGAGACCCAGTACTTC. It yields the protein CASSSNSEETQYF.

The chain has TRBV15 and TRBJ2-5, with 9 bases matching TRBD2. J was trimmed by 2 bases and V by 0 bases; bases with no gene match: 1. This CDR3 has 15 amino acids. Germline CDR1 is LNHNV and CDR2 is YYDKDF (reference sequence). The CDR3 bases are TGTGCCACCAGCAGAGAAACTAGCGGGCAAGAGACCCAGTACTTC. Translating gives CATSRETSGQETQYF.

This chain connects TRBV6-1 to TRBJ1-2; TRBD1 might be the D (5 bases). Trimming pared 1 base from V and 2 bases from J, leaving 11 bases between. Germline values: CDR1 MNHNS, CDR2 SASEGT. The length of the CDR3 is 15 residues. The DNA of the CDR3 is TGTGCCAGCAGTGAAGTGGTAGGGGAAAACTATGGCTACACCTTC. It codes for CASSEVVGENYGYTF.

The chain carries TRBV9 and TRBJ2-1, with 8 bases aligning to TRBD2. Germline V gene data show CDR1 as SGDLS and CDR2 as YYNGEE. V lost 4 bases, J lost 3 bases, and 9 bases stayed unmatched. The CDR3 spans 16 residues. DNA of the CDR3: TGTGCCAGCAGCTCGACGGGGGGGCAGAGCTACAATGAGCAGTTCTTC. This sequence encodes CASSSTGGQSYNEQFF.

The chain links TRBV27 to TRBJ2-7; 10 bases agree with TRBD1. Germline values: CDR1 MNHEY, CDR2 SMNVEV (reference sequence). V lost 6 bases to trimming and J lost 6 bases; unmatched junction nucleotides: 2. The CDR3 sequence is 12 residues long. The CDR3 DNA sequence: TGTGCCAGCAGATGGACAGGGGGCGAGCAGTACTTC. It encodes CASRWTGGEQYF.

The chain has TRBV11-2 and TRBJ2-3, with 12 bases matching TRBD2. The CDR3 contains 17 residues. The J segment lost 8 bases and the V segment lost 5 bases, leaving 14 bases of the junction unmatched. Germline V lookup: CDR1 SGHAT, CDR2 FQNNGV. CDR3 sequence reads: CASSATTSGGTYRTQYF. The CDR3 DNA sequence: TGTGCCAGCAGCGCCACGACTAGCGGGGGCACCTACCGTACGCAGTATTTT.

The sample holds one count of this clone. The V call is TRBV5-1, the J call TRBJ2-6; 8 positions agree with TRBD1. The CDR3 covers 16 residues. V lost 2 bases, J lost 1 base, and 2 bases stayed unmatched. In germline, CDR1 is SGHRS, CDR2 YFSETQ. The CDR3 loop reads CASSLTGGSGANVLTF. In DNA form, the CDR3 reads TGCGCCAGCAGCTTAACAGGGGGGTCTGGGGCCAACGTCCTGACTTTC.

The chain employs TRBV5-1 and TRBJ2-1; possible D gene TRBD2, 5 bases. CDR1 SGHRS and CDR2 YFSETQ come from the germline V gene. This CDR3 comprises 16 residues. The V end lost 0 bases, the J end lost 4 bases, and 14 bases lay between the germline ends. This CDR3 reads CASSLAAGLTYNEQFF. For the CDR3, the DNA is TGCGCCAGCAGCTTGGCGGCAGGACTCACGTACAATGAGCAGTTCTTC.

V gene TRBV28 combines with J gene TRBJ1-6, with D maybe TRBD1 (6 bases). The CDR3 is made up of 13 amino acids. Between the trimmed V and J ends, which lost 4 bases and 6 bases, there was a span of 7 bases. Per the germline V gene, CDR1 is MDHEN and CDR2 is SYDVKM. The CDR3 loop is CASSSGVNSPLHF. The DNA of the CDR3 is TGTGCCAGCAGTTCAGGGGTTAATTCACCCCTCCACTTT.

The chain joins TRBV10-2 to TRBJ1-3, with D uncertain. Germline V gives CDR1 WSHSY, CDR2 SAAADI. Trimming pared 4 bases from V and 0 bases from J, leaving 10 bases between. The CDR3 is made up of 15 amino acids. The CDR3 DNA reads TGCGCCAGCAGTGTCTTCGGTCCCTCTGGAAACACCATATATTTT. It codes for CASSVFGPSGNTIYF.

V and J are TRBV5-6 and TRBJ1-2; the match to TRBD1 covers 9 bases. With 4 bases clipped from V and 10 bases from J, the junction kept 11 bases outside the gene matches. Germline CDR1 is SGHDT and CDR2 is YYEEEE. The CDR3 has 14 residues. This CDR3 is CASSPRGTGTFYTF. CDR3 DNA sequence: TGTGCCAGCAGCCCCCGGGGGACAGGGACGTTCTACACCTTC.

V is TRBV6-4 and J is TRBJ2-1; tentatively, D is TRBD1 (5 bases). Trimming left V 3 bases short and J 7 bases short, with 13 bases between. CDR1 MRHNA and CDR2 SNTAGT come from the germline V gene. CDR3 length: 14 residues. The CDR3 here is CASSDKGAQNEQFF. CDR3 bases: TGTGCCAGCAGTGATAAAGGGGCGCAAAATGAGCAGTTCTTC.